Reported below is one TCR beta chain. The record originates from a study of regulatory T cells in long-lasting Graves disease. Building the TCR beta libraries relied on iRepertoire HTBI primers, and CDR3 regions underwent Arm-PCR. TCRdb redid the calling of the multiplex PCR reads with MiXCR, one entry per CDR3 protein. The data show hundreds of thousands of distinct CDR3 sequences, with 20% seen just once and roughly 8% held by the top ten. The CDR3 extends over 13 amino acids. Germline CDR1 and CDR2: MNHEY and SMNVEV (reference sequence). Trimming took 5 bases from V and 7 from J, leaving 12 bases between them. Stated time point: persistent/refractory GD, antithyroid drugs over 5 years with positive TRAb. The TCR library was made from RNA extracted from PBMCs. Patients met American Thyroid Association criteria for Graves' disease.

This chain uses TRBV27 with TRBJ2-1; the D gene is possibly TRBD2 (5 bases). Sequenced material: peripheral blood mononuclear cells (PBMCs), taken when the disease was refractory, from a patient treated with antithyroid drugs. The sequence was obtained from a female donor with Graves disease. CDR3 region: CASSPGMGNEQFF. CDR3 DNA sequence: TGTGCCAGCAGTCCCGGGATGGGGAATGAGCAGTTCTTC.